This T cell receptor (beta chain) stems from a study of CD8 T cells in ankylosing spondylitis. General study points: Previous work reported some of these motif variants in the synovial fluid and blood of reactive arthritis. A TCR beta motif of roughly eight highly homologous variants seemed to mark ankylosing spondylitis blood. Matched synovial fluid from ankylosing spondylitis patients was reported to be enriched for disease-linked clones. Clones linked to disease, bearing a CD8+ phenotype, were relatively rare in peripheral blood.

One entry per CDR3 protein results from TCRdb running MiXCR on the 5' RACE reads. The data contain 100,000 to 150,000 distinct CDR3 sequences, approximately 6.8% of them singletons. Many counts were recorded for this clonotype. What it recognizes is unknown. The germline CDR1 and CDR2 sequences are SQVTM and ANQGSEA. V was shortened by 4 bases and J by 0 bases, with 16 bases between the two germline ends. The CDR3 is made up of 15 amino acids. Source material: blood, either unsorted or a sorted T cell fraction (not recorded which). The source of this sequence is a male donor with ankylosing spondylitis or in good health (not recorded which). The rearrangement links TRBV29-1 to TRBJ2-7; D is perhaps TRBD1 or TRBD2 (6 bases each). DNA of the CDR3: TGCAGCGTTGCCCCCCCGGGGGCTTACTCCTACGAGCAGTACTTC. It codes for CSVAPPGAYSYEQYF.